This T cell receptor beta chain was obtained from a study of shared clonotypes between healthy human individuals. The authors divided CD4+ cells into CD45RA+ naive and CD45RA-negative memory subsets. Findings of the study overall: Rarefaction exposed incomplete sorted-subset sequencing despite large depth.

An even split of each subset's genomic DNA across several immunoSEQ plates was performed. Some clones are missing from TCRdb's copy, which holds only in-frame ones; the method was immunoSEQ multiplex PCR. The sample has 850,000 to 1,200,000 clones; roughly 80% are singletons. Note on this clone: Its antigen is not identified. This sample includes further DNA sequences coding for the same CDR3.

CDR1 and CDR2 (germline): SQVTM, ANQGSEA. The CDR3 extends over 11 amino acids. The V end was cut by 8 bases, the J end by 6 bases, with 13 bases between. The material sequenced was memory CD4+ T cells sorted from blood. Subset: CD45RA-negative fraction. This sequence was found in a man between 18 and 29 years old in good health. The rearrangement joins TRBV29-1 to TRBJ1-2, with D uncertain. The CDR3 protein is CSSIVGNGYTF. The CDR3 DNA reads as TGCAGCTCGATCGTGGGGAATGGCTACACCTTC. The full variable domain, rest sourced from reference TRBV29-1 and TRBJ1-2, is SAVISQKPSRDICQRGTSLTIQCQVDSQVTMMFWYRQQPGQSLTLIATANQGSEATYESGFVIDKFPISRPNLTFSTLTVSNMSPEDSSIYLCSSIVGNGYTFGSGTRLTVV.